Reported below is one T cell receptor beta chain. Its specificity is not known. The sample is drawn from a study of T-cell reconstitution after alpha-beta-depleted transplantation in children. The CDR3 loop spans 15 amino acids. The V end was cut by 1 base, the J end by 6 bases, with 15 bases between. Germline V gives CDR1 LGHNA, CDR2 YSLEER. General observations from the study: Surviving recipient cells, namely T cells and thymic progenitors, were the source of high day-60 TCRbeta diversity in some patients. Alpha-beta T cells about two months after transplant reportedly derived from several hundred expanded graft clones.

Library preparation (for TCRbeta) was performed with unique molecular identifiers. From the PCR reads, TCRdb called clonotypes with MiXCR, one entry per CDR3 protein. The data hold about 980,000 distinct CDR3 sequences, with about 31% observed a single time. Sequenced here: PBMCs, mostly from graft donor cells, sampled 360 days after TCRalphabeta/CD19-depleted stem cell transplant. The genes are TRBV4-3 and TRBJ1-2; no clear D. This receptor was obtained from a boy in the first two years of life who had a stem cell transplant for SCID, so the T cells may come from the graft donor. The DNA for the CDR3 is TGCGCCAGCAGCCAAGTCCACCCGACAACCCATGGCTACACCTTC. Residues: CASSQVHPTTHGYTF.